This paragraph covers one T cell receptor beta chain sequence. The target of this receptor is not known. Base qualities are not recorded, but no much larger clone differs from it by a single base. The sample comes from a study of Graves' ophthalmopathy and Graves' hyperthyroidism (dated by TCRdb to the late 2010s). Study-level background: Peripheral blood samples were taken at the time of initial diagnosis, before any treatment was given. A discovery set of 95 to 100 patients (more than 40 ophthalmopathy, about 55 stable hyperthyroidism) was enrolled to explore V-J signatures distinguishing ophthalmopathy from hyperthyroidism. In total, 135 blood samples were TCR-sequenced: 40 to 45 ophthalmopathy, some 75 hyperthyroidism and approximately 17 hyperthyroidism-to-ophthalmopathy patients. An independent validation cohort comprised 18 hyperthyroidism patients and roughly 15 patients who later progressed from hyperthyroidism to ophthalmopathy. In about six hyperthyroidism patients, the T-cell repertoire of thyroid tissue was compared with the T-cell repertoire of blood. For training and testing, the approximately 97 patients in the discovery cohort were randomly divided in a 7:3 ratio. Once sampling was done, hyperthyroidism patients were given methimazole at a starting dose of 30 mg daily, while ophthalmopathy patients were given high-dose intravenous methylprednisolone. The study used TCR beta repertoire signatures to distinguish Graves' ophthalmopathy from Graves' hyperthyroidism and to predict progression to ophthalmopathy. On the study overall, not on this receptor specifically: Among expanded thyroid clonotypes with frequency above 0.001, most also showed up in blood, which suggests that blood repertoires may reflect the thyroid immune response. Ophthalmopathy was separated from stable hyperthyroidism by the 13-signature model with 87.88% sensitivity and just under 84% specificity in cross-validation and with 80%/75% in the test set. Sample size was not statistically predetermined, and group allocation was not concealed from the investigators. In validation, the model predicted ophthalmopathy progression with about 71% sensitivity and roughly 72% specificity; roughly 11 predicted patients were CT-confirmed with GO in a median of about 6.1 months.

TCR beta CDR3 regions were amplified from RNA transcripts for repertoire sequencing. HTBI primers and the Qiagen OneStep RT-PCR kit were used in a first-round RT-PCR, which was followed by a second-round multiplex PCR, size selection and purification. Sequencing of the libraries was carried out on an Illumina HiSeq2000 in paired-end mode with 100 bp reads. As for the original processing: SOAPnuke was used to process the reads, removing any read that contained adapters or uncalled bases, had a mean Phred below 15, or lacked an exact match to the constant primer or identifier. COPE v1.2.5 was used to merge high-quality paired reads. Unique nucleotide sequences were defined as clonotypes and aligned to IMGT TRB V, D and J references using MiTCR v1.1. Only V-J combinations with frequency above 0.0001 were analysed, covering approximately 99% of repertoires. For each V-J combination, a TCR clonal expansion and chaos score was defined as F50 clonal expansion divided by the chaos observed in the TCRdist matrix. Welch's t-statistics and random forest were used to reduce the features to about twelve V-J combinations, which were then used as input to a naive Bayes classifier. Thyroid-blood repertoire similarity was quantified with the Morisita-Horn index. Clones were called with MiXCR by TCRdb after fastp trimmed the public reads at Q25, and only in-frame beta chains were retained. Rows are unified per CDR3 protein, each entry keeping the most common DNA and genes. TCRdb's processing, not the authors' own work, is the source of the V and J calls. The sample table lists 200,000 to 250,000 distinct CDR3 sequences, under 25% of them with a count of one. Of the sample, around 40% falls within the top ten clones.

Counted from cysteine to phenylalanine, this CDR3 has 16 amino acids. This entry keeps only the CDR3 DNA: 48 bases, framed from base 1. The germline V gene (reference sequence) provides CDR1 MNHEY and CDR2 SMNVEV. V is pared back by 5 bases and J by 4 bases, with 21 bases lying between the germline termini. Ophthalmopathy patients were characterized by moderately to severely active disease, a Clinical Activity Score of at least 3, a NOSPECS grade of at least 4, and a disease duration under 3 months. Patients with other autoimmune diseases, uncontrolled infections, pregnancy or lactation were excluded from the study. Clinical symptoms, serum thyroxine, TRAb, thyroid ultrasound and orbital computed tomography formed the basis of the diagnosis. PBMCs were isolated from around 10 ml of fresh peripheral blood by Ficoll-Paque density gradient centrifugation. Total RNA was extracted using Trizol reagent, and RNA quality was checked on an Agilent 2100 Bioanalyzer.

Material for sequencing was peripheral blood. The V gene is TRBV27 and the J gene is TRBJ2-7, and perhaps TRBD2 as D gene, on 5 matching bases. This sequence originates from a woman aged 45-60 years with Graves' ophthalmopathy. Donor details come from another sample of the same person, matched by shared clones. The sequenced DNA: TGTGCCAGCAGTCCCGAGGGTGGCCCCACTTGGTACGAGCAGTACTTC. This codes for CASSPEGGPTWYEQYF.